Here is one TCR beta chain with its context. The antigen is undetermined. The data stem from a study of T-cell memory formation after mild COVID-19. General study findings and limits: A subset of responding clones appeared in pre-infection memory, suggesting cross-reactive memory joined. Second-wave clones with a day 37 peak had unconfirmed SARS-CoV-2 specificity.

5'RACE, which relied on constant-segment primers, yielded TCR alpha and TCR beta cDNA libraries carrying sample barcodes and UMIs. TCRdb recomputed calls from the 5' RACE reads with MiXCR, one row per CDR3 protein. The sample has around 510,000 distinct CDR3 sequences, about a fifth seen once. Per germline, CDR1 GTSNPN and CDR2 SVGIG (reference sequence). The trim removed 0 bases at V and 4 bases at J, leaving 6 bases unmatched. This CDR3 contains 15 residues. The sequence derives from an adult woman who had mild COVID-19 (a few samples of this study predate the infection). Cell type and time point are not known. The chain recombines TRBV30 with TRBJ2-1; 7 bases fit TRBD1. The sample comprised PBMCs or a T cell subset sorted from them (not recorded which). Written as DNA, the CDR3 is TGTGCCTGGAGTGTCGGTGGGACAGCGTACAATGAGCAGTTCTTC. The encoded protein is CAWSVGGTAYNEQFF.